These 5 T cell receptor beta chains came from one sample sequenced in a study of T cell responses to AZD1222 COVID-19 vaccine. TCRdb's copy holds only in-frame clones and misses some; the assay was immunoSEQ multiplex PCR. The sample includes 100,000 to 120,000 clones, approximately 90% of them seen just once. This material consisted of peripheral blood, taken on day 0 of AZD1222 vaccination. Receptors originate from an adult in good health.

This rearrangement joins TRBV7-3 to TRBJ1-2; D perhaps matches TRBD1 (5 bases). Germline V gene lookup returns CDR1 SGHTA and CDR2 FQGTGA. The CDR3 is 14 residues long. V dropped 4 bases and J dropped 4 bases, with 13 bases sitting between them. CDR3 loop: CASSSDDRGYGYTF. The CDR3 DNA follows: TGTGCCAGCAGCTCAGATGACAGAGGCTATGGCTACACCTTC.

The genes are TRBV20-1 and TRBJ2-7; D remains ambiguous. The CDR3 covers 10 residues. V gave up 6 bases and J gave up 2 bases, with 5 bases separating them. Germline assignment: CDR1 DFQATT and CDR2 SNEGSKA (reference sequence). The CDR3 sequence is CSALAYEQYF. CDR3 nucleotide sequence: TGCAGTGCCCTCGCCTACGAGCAGTACTTC.

The chain is built from TRBV2 and TRBJ2-7; perhaps TRBD2 as D (5 bases). The V and J ends lost 4 bases and 7 bases respectively, with 14 bases between them. CDR1 SNHLY and CDR2 FYNNEI come from the germline V gene. The length of the CDR3 is 13 residues. The CDR3 protein is CASSGVGDREQYF. In DNA, the CDR3 is TGTGCCAGCAGTGGGGTCGGGGATAGGGAGCAGTACTTC.

The gene calls are TRBV6-5 and TRBJ1-2; D perhaps matches TRBD1 (5 bases). The CDR3 loop spans 11 amino acids. Trimming stripped 8 bases from V and 4 bases from J, with 8 bases between. The germline CDR1 and CDR2 sequences are MNHEY and SVGAGI. In DNA form, the CDR3 reads TGTGCCAGCGGGACCGTCTATGGCTACACCTTC. Translating gives CASGTVYGYTF.

The chain has TRBV4-3 and TRBJ2-1; 14 bases are shared with TRBD2. CDR1 is LGHNA, CDR2 YSLEER, per germline. V trimming: 2 bases; J trimming: 8 bases; junction bases outside the gene matches: 2. The CDR3 runs to 15 residues. CDR3 nucleotide sequence: TGCGCCAGCAGCCAACAGACTAGCGGGAGGGATGAGCAGTTCTTC. Protein sequence: CASSQQTSGRDEQFF.